Below, one T cell receptor beta chain is given with its context. The sample belongs to a study of blood T cell repertoires in COVID-19. Recovered Cohort 3 donors showed two negative PCRs, clearance, or symptom resolution. The CDR3 covers 11 residues. J lost 8 bases, V lost 6 bases, and 3 bases had no gene match. Per the germline V gene, CDR1 is SQVTM and CDR2 is ANQGSEA. Authors' processing steps: Nucleated cell number was recorded as an estimate derived from reference gene primer amplification. Clones were sequenced by immunoSEQ multiplex PCR, and TCRdb holds only the in-frame ones, with some missing. Clone size and the V and J calls come from that table; the DNA yielded D and trimming. The data contain about 310,000 clones, 89% of them seen just once; the ten biggest clones take up about 9.5%.

This TCR derives from a woman in her thirties or forties who had recovered from COVID-19. V is TRBV29-1 and J is TRBJ1-4, with 7 bases identical to TRBD1. The sequenced sample consisted of PBMCs or T cells enriched from blood (not recorded which). This CDR3 is CSVGDSEKLFF. DNA of the CDR3: TGCAGCGTGGGGGACAGCGAAAAACTGTTTTTT.